This TCR beta chain was identified in a study of blood T cell repertoires in COVID-19. As for the study in general: T cells, B-cell-depleted T cells, or PBMCs supplied cDNA or gDNA.

In the original analysis: Counts of nucleated cells, estimated from reference gene primer amplification, were obtained. Measured with immunoSEQ multiplex PCR; TCRdb has only the in-frame clones, and not every one. The V and J calls and clone size come from that table; D and trimming were worked out from the DNA. The table has 330,000 or so clones, about 91% seen once; the top ten hold around 10%. Seattle patient enrollment occurred during active infection, with longitudinal follow-up thereafter. Germline V lookup: CDR1 SGHRS, CDR2 YFSETQ. Unmatched junction bases numbered 5, after V lost 4 bases and J lost 3 bases. There are 15 residues in the CDR3.

This receptor was taken from a man aged 25 to 40 with COVID-19, enrolled during active disease. Sequences were obtained from peripheral blood. This sequence joins TRBV5-1 and TRBJ2-7; 12 bases fit TRBD2. The CDR3 coding sequence is TGCGCCAGCAGCCCCAGACTAGCGGGAGACTACGAGCAGTACTTC. Its translation: CASSPRLAGDYEQYF.